These 6 T cell receptor beta chains came from one sample sequenced in a study of T cells in pancreatic ductal adenocarcinoma. Sequencing used immunoSEQ multiplex PCR; TCRdb keeps in-frame clones, though not all of them. This sample has roughly 100,000 clones, with 90% to 95% found just once. The selected patients with pancreatic ductal adenocarcinoma had surgery but no neoadjuvant therapy. Specimen: PBMCs. The receptors here all came from a human donor with pancreatic ductal adenocarcinoma.

V and J are TRBV27 and TRBJ2-1, with TRBD2 identical over 8 bases. Germline CDR1 reads MNHEY; CDR2 reads SMNVEV (reference sequence). This CDR3 comprises 15 residues. V shed 10 bases and J 0 bases; nucleotides not matched to a gene: 8. The CDR3, as DNA: TGTGCCACCAAGGGACTAGTGAGCTCCTACAATGAGCAGTTCTTC. The encoded protein is CATKGLVSSYNEQFF.

This chain joins TRBV27 and TRBJ1-1, with D maybe TRBD1 (5 bases). CDR1 and CDR2 from the germline V gene are MNHEY and SMNVEV (reference sequence). V was pared by 6 bases and J by 1 base, with 21 bases between. This CDR3 region has 17 residues. CDR3 DNA sequence: TGTGCCAGCAGGCCTAAGGGACTCCTTCAGAAGAACACTGAAGCTTTCTTT. Protein: CASRPKGLLQKNTEAFF.

The sample holds one count of this clone. This rearrangement joins TRBV28 to TRBJ1-4; maybe TRBD1 (5 bases). The CDR3 has 15 residues. Germline CDR1 and CDR2: MDHEN and SYDVKM. V was cut by 5 bases and J by 0 bases, with 10 bases left in between. CDR3 sequence reads: CASSTTGSTNEKLFF. The CDR3 DNA sequence: TGTGCCAGCAGTACCACAGGATCAACTAATGAAAAACTGTTTTTT.

In nucleotides, the CDR3 is TGTGCCAGCAGTGAAGACCTGGGGCTCGGGGAGCTGTTTTTT. Protein: CASSEDLGLGELFF. The chain carries TRBV6-1 and TRBJ2-2, with D perhaps matching TRBD1 (5 bases). This CDR3 contains 14 residues. CDR1 is MNHNS, CDR2 SASEGT, per germline. With 1 base removed from V and 7 bases from J, the gap between germline ends came to 10 bases.

The J gene is TRBJ1-2, the V gene TRBV10-3; 9 bases map to TRBD1. The CDR3 runs to 15 residues. Germline values: CDR1 ENHRY, CDR2 SYGVKD. Losses at the gene ends were 4 bases for V and 5 bases for J; bases not matched to a gene: 8. CDR3: CAISAFGTGLYGYTF. DNA of the CDR3: TGTGCCATCAGTGCGTTCGGGACAGGGTTGTATGGCTACACCTTC.

The V call is TRBV30, the J call TRBJ2-3; D remains unclear. V dropped 3 bases and J dropped 5 bases, with 12 bases sitting between them. There are 13 residues in the CDR3. Germline V lookup: CDR1 GTSNPN, CDR2 SVGIG (reference sequence). The CDR3 here is CAWSPDSRDTQYF. Here the CDR3 DNA reads TGTGCCTGGAGCCCAGATTCTAGAGATACGCAGTATTTT.